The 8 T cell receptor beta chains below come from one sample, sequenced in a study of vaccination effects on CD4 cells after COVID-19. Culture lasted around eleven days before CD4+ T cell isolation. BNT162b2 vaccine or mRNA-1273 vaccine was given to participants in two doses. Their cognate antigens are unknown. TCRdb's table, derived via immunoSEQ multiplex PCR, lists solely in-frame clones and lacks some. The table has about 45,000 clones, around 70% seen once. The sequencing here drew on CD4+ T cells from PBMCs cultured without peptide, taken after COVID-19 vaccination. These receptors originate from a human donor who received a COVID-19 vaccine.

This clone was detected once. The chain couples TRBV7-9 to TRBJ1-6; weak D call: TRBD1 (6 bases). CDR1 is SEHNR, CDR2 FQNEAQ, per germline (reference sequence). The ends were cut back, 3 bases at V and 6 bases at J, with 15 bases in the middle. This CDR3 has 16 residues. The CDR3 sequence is CASSLQGRRGNSPLHF. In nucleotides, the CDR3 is TGTGCCAGCAGCTTGCAGGGGCGCCGGGGTAATTCACCCCTCCACTTT.

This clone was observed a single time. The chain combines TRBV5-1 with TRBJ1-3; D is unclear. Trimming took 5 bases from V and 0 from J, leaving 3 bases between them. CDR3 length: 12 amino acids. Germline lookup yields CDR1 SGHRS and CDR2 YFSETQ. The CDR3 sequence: CASRDSGNTIYF. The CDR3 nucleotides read TGCGCCAGCAGGGACTCTGGAAACACCATATATTTT.

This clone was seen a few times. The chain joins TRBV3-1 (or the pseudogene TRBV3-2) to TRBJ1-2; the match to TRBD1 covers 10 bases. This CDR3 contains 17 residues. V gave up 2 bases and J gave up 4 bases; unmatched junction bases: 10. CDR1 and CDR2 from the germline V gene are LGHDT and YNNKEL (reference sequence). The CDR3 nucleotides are TGTGCCAGCAGCCAAAGGGACAGGGGTTTTTCTGGCTATGGCTACACCTTC. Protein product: CASSQRDRGFSGYGYTF.

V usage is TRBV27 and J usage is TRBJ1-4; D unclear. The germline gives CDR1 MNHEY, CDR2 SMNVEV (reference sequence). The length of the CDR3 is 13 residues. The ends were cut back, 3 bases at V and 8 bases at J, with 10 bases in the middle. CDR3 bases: TGTGCCAGCAGTTTCTCCCGAAGCGAAAAACTGTTTTTT. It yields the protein CASSFSRSEKLFF.

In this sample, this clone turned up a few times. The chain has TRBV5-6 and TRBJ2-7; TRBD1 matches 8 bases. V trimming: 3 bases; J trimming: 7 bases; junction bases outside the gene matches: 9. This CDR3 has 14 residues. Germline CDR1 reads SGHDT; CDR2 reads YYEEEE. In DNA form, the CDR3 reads TGTGCCAGCAGCTGGGACAGGAGTACGGGGGAGCAGTACTTC. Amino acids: CASSWDRSTGEQYF.

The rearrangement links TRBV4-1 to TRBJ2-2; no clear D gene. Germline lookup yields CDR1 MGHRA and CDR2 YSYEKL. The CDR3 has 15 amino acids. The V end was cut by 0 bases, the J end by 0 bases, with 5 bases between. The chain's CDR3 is CASSQDRTNTGELFF. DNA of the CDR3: TGCGCCAGCAGCCAAGACCGTACGAACACCGGGGAGCTGTTTTTT.

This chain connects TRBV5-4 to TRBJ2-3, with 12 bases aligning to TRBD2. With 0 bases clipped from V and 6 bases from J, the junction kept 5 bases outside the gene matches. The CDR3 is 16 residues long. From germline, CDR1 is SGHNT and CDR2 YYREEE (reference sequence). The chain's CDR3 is CASSLGLAGVKDTQYF. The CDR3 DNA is TGTGCCAGCAGCTTGGGACTAGCGGGAGTGAAGGATACGCAGTATTTT.

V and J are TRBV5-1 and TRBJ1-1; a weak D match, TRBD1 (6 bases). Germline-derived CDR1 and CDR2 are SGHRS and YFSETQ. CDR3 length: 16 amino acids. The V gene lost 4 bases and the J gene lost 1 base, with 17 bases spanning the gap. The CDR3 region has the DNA TGCGCCAGCAGCCTCCTAGCCGGGACACCGAACACTGAAGCTTTCTTT. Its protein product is CASSLLAGTPNTEAFF.